The TCR beta chain under discussion was sequenced for a study of blood T cell repertoires in COVID-19. About the study: The analysed material was cDNA or gDNA that came from T cells, B-cell-depleted T cells, or PBMCs.

V gave up 2 bases and J gave up 4 bases; unmatched junction bases: 5. The CDR3 has 15 amino acids. CDR1 is SGHVS, CDR2 FNYEAQ, per germline. Sequencing was performed with immunoSEQ multiplex PCR; in TCRdb, only in-frame clones are kept and a portion is missing. The sample holds tens of thousands of clones, around 87% seen once. The TCR was taken from a woman aged 60-75 years with COVID-19, enrolled during active disease. Sequences were obtained from peripheral blood. The chain joins TRBV7-6 to TRBJ2-7, with 10 bases that match TRBD2. CDR3 loop: CASSLTSGIQYEQYF. CDR3 nucleotide sequence: TGTGCCAGCAGCTTAACTAGCGGGATCCAGTACGAGCAGTACTTC. Together with reference TRBV7-6 and TRBJ2-7, the CDR3 gives the full variable domain: GAGVSQSPRYKVTKRGQDVALRCDPISGHVSLYWYRQALGQGPEFLTYFNYEAQQDKSGLPNDRFSAERPEGSISTLTIQRTEQRDSAMYRCASSLTSGIQYEQYFGPGTRLTVT.